This TCR beta chain was documented in a study of cytomegalovirus exposure and HLA in healthy donors. Overall study context: An earlier analysis identified 100 million to 130 million unique TCR beta sequences in about 179 million T cells. Study-wide results and limits: Cytomegalovirus status was reportedly diagnosed by the classifier with high sensitivity and specificity.

Sampled while nominally healthy, donors likely had unrecorded immune exposures. Germline V CDR1 and CDR2: MNHEY, SMNVEV (reference sequence). V lost 5 bases and J lost 4, with 16 bases in between. There are 15 residues in the CDR3. In the PCR, 60 Vbeta and 13 Jbeta primers were used. Some clones are missing from TCRdb's copy, which holds only in-frame ones; the method was immunoSEQ multiplex PCR. In the table there are 170,000 or so clones, approximately 88% of which are singletons. On this clone itself: Its antigen is not known.

The origin of this receptor is a boy younger than 10 in good health and CMV-seronegative. V is TRBV27 and J is TRBJ2-3; D perhaps matches TRBD1 (7 bases). Sequenced: PBMCs. The DNA for the CDR3 is TGTGCCAGCAGTAGGGGGCGGGGAGGTTCAGATACGCAGTATTTT. This encodes CASSRGRGGSDTQYF.